Listed here are 20 T cell receptor beta chains from one sample, sequenced in a study of cytomegalovirus exposure and HLA in healthy donors. 13 Jbeta primers and 60 Vbeta primers were used for the PCR. This table comes from immunoSEQ multiplex PCR, and its TCRdb copy is limited to in-frame clones, with some not included. The sample shows 150,000 to 200,000 clones, over 80% of them seen only once. The source material was PBMCs. Every receptor here comes from a man aged 50-60 years in good health and CMV-seropositive.

Only one count was recorded for this clone. The chain joins TRBV4-1 to TRBJ2-1, with TRBD2 identical over 7 bases. Germline CDR1 is MGHRA and CDR2 is YSYEKL. With V trimmed by 1 base and J by 4 bases, 4 bases remained unmatched. This CDR3 contains 15 residues. The CDR3 sequence is CASSQGTSEYNEQFF. CDR3 in DNA: TGCGCCAGCAGCCAAGGAACTAGCGAATACAATGAGCAGTTCTTC.

The chain links TRBV7-2 to TRBJ1-4; 7 bases fit TRBD1. This CDR3 has 14 amino acids. Germline V gene data show CDR1 as SGHTA and CDR2 as FQGNSA. J gave up 8 bases and V 3 bases, and 6 bases lay outside the gene matches. The CDR3 sequence: CASSLWTGGEKLFF. Written as DNA, the CDR3 is TGTGCCAGCAGCTTGTGGACAGGTGGAGAAAAACTGTTTTTT.

This clone has just one count. The chain carries TRBV13 and TRBJ2-7, with 13 bases identical to TRBD2. The CDR3 extends over 19 amino acids. CDR1 is PRHDT, CDR2 FYEKMQ, per germline (reference sequence). V trimming: 4 bases; J trimming: 4 bases; junction bases outside the gene matches: 16. The CDR3 reads CASSSTGGRTSGGRYEQYF. For the CDR3, the DNA is TGTGCCAGCAGCTCAACAGGGGGTAGGACTAGCGGGGGCCGGTACGAGCAGTACTTC.

The V gene is TRBV5-1, the J gene TRBJ2-7, with 8 bases fitting TRBD2. Germline assignment: CDR1 SGHRS and CDR2 YFSETQ. CDR3 length equals 15 residues. The junction had 7 bases not matched to a gene; V was cut back by 4 bases and J by 1 base. CDR3 amino acids: CASSLTGLASYEQYF. The CDR3 coding sequence is TGCGCCAGCAGCCTCACCGGACTAGCTTCCTACGAGCAGTACTTC.

The table lists this clone with a count of one. The chain is built from TRBV7-2 and TRBJ2-7; maybe TRBD2 (6 bases). V was cut by 6 bases and J by 7 bases, with 16 bases left in between. This CDR3 is 13 amino acids long. Germline CDR1 reads SGHTA; CDR2 reads FQGNSA. The CDR3 sequence: CASRSPGGTEQYF. CDR3 bases: TGTGCCAGCAGGTCCCCTGGGGGGACGGAGCAGTACTTC.

The chain links TRBV10-1 to TRBJ2-2; TRBD2 matches at 12 bases. Trimming took 7 bases from V and 1 from J; bases not matched to a gene: 10. This CDR3 region has 18 residues. CDR1 WNHNN and CDR2 SYGVQD come from the germline V gene (reference sequence). CDR3 bases: TGCGCCAGCATTAACCCGTCTAGCGGGAGGGGGAACACCGGGGAGCTGTTTTTT. It translates to CASINPSSGRGNTGELFF.

The chain links TRBV7-6 to TRBJ1-5; the D is unclear. Germline CDR1 SGHVS, CDR2 FNYEAQ. This CDR3 has 16 amino acids. Trimming left V 3 bases short and J 0 bases short, with 12 bases between. In DNA form, the CDR3 reads TGTGCCAGCAGCTTGGGCCAGTGGAATAGCAATCAGCCCCAGCATTTT. Its protein product is CASSLGQWNSNQPQHF. Full variable domain (remainder filled in from reference TRBV7-6 and TRBJ1-5): GAGVSQSPRYKVTKRGQDVALRCDPISGHVSLYWYRQALGQGPEFLTYFNYEAQQDKSGLPNDRFSAERPEGSISTLTIQRTEQRDSAMYRCASSLGQWNSNQPQHFGDGTRLSIL.

V gene TRBV30 combines with J gene TRBJ2-7; D may be TRBD2 (5 bases). Germline CDR1 reads GTSNPN; CDR2 reads SVGIG (reference sequence). Trimming left V 3 bases short and J 3 bases short, with 12 bases between. CDR3 size: 13 residues. CDR3 protein: CAWSFGSFYEQYF. The CDR3 bases are TGTGCCTGGAGCTTTGGGAGTTTCTACGAGCAGTACTTC.

The rearrangement links TRBV5-1 to TRBJ2-5; 12 bases are a match to TRBD2. The J call is in doubt because the DNA end fits TRBJ2-7 better. CDR1 and CDR2 (germline): SGHRS, YFSETQ. There are 15 residues in the CDR3. Written as DNA, the CDR3 is TGCGCCAGCAGCTTGTTACTAGCGGGAGGCTCCGAGCAGTACTTC. It specifies CASSLLLAGGSEQYF.

The chain joins TRBV7-9 to TRBJ1-1; 8 bases match TRBD1. The ends lost 4 bases at V and 1 base at J; junction bases unmatched: 11. The germline V gene encodes CDR1 SEHNR and CDR2 FQNEAQ (reference sequence). The length of the CDR3 is 17 residues. In nucleotides, the CDR3 is TGTGCCAGCAGCTCCATAGCGACAGGGGCTAGGAACACTGAAGCTTTCTTT. This gives the protein CASSSIATGARNTEAFF. Looking up the rest from reference TRBV7-9 and TRBJ1-1 gives the full variable domain: DTGVSQNPRHKITKRGQNVTFRCDPISEHNRLYWYRQTLGQGPEFLTYFQNEAQLEKSRLLSDRFSAERPKGSFSTLEIQRTEQGDSAMYLCASSSIATGARNTEAFFGQGTRLTVV.

The chain links TRBV9 to TRBJ2-3, with unresolved D. The CDR3 runs 14 residues. CDR1 is SGDLS, CDR2 YYNGEE, per germline. Trimming took 4 bases from V and 0 from J, leaving 9 bases between them. The CDR3 here is CASSLQPSTDTQYF. The CDR3 bases are TGTGCCAGCAGCTTACAACCTAGCACAGATACGCAGTATTTT. The full variable domain, rest sourced from reference TRBV9 and TRBJ2-3, is DSGVTQTPKHLITATGQRVTLRCSPRSGDLSVYWYQQSLDQGLQFLIQYYNGEERAKGNILERFSAQQFPDLHSELNLSSLELGDSALYFCASSLQPSTDTQYFGPGTRLTVL.

This clone was counted a few times. V gene TRBV19 combines with J gene TRBJ2-7, with D maybe TRBD2 (5 bases). Trimming took 6 bases from V and 2 from J, leaving 8 bases between them. The CDR3 runs to 12 residues. Germline assignment: CDR1 LNHDA and CDR2 SQIVND (reference sequence). CDR3: CASSRGAYEQYF. In nucleotides, the CDR3 is TGTGCCAGTAGCCGGGGAGCCTACGAGCAGTACTTC.

The V call is TRBV7-9, the J call TRBJ1-1; D is undetermined. Looked up from germline, CDR1 is SEHNR and CDR2 is FQNEAQ (reference sequence). Trimming stripped 4 bases from V and 3 bases from J, with 9 bases between. This CDR3 has 13 residues. The CDR3 sequence is CASSSQIYTEAFF. The CDR3 region has the DNA TGTGCCAGCAGCTCCCAGATATACACTGAAGCTTTCTTT.

V usage is TRBV2 and J usage is TRBJ1-5, with a possible D match to TRBD1 (5 bases). The V and J ends lost 0 bases and 11 bases respectively, with 11 bases between them. This CDR3 spans 13 amino acids. Germline loops: CDR1 SNHLY, CDR2 FYNNEI. The CDR3 loop is CASSEASGGAQHF. The CDR3 nucleotides are TGTGCCAGCAGTGAAGCGTCAGGAGGGGCCCAGCATTTT.

The chain links TRBV30 to TRBJ2-5; D unclear. Trimming took off 0 bases at V and 5 bases at J, with 4 bases between the two ends. Germline V gene lookup returns CDR1 GTSNPN and CDR2 SVGIG (reference sequence). This CDR3 comprises 11 residues. Here the CDR3 reads CAWSVRETQYF. For the CDR3, the DNA is TGTGCCTGGAGTGTACGGGAGACCCAGTACTTC.

The chain is built from TRBV2 and TRBJ2-7; 7 bases align to TRBD2. J gave up 1 base and V 8 bases, and 5 bases lay outside the gene matches. The CDR3 consists of 13 residues. From germline, CDR1 is SNHLY and CDR2 FYNNEI. CDR3 nucleotides: TGTGCCAGCGCGGGAGAGACTTCCTACGAGCAGTACTTC. The encoded protein is CASAGETSYEQYF.

The CDR3 sequence: CASSPSRSGGVDGYTF. DNA for the CDR3: TGTGCCAGCTCACCATCTCGCTCAGGGGGCGTGGATGGCTACACCTTC. This chain links TRBV18 with TRBJ1-2; 8 positions match TRBD1. CDR3 length: 16 amino acids. CDR1 and CDR2 (germline): KGHSH, LQKENI. V gave up 2 bases and J gave up 6 bases; unmatched junction bases: 11.

The chain employs TRBV30 and TRBJ2-3; D is uncertain. V was pared by 2 bases and J by 0 bases, with 9 bases between. Germline CDR1 reads GTSNPN; CDR2 reads SVGIG (reference sequence). The CDR3 is made up of 14 amino acids. DNA of the CDR3: TGTGCCTGGAGTCGCGGTTTTAGCACAGATACGCAGTATTTT. Its protein is CAWSRGFSTDTQYF.

The chain couples TRBV11-2 to TRBJ1-2, with D unresolved. CDR3 length: 15 residues. From germline, CDR1 is SGHAT and CDR2 FQNNGV. V lost 4 bases, J lost 8 bases, and 20 bases lay in between. The CDR3 sequence is CASSSLVGRRGGYTF. The DNA of the CDR3 is TGTGCCAGCAGCTCCCTCGTGGGTCGAAGAGGAGGCTACACCTTC.

This chain joins TRBV7-2 and TRBJ2-3, with D possibly matching TRBD2 (7 bases). Germline CDR1 reads SGHTA; CDR2 reads FQGNSA. V was shortened by 8 bases and J by 5 bases, with 17 bases between the two germline ends. CDR3 length equals 14 residues. The CDR3: CASGVGGPEDTQYF. The CDR3 DNA reads as TGTGCCAGCGGCGTCGGGGGGCCCGAAGATACGCAGTATTTT.